Each of the 30 T cell receptor beta chains below was sequenced from the same sample in a study of yellow fever vaccine responses in identical twins. TCRdb reprocessed the RT-PCR reads with MiXCR, giving one entry per CDR3 protein. The sample shows 6,900 or so distinct CDR3 sequences, about four fifths of them seen only once. The sequencing here drew on T cells from blood (PBMCs), unsorted or a sorted subset (not recorded which), taken before or after yellow fever vaccination (not recorded which). The receptors shown here come from a woman aged 18-29 years who received the yellow fever vaccine.

The V gene is TRBV20-1, the J gene TRBJ2-6, with D uncertain. This CDR3 region has 13 residues. V gave up 6 bases and J gave up 0 bases, with 6 bases separating them. Germline V gene data show CDR1 as DFQATT and CDR2 as SNEGSKA (reference sequence). The CDR3 DNA follows: TGCAGTGCCTTTTCCTCTGGGGCCAACGTCCTGACTTTC. Translation gives CSAFSSGANVLTF.

This chain connects TRBV4-2 to TRBJ2-2; 8 positions match TRBD2. CDR3 size: 17 residues. V was clipped by 2 bases and J by 4 bases; unmatched bases: 9. Germline CDR1 LGHNA, CDR2 YNFKEQ. CDR3 sequence reads: CASSQPIAGNPTGELFF. CDR3 sequence (DNA): TGTGCCAGCAGCCAACCTATAGCGGGAAACCCCACCGGGGAGCTGTTTTTT.

This chain links TRBV27 with TRBJ2-7; D is unclear. The germline V gene encodes CDR1 MNHEY and CDR2 SMNVEV (reference sequence). Between the trimmed V and J ends, which lost 2 bases and 7 bases, there was a span of 6 bases. This CDR3 comprises 11 residues. The CDR3 reads CASSLNEEQYF. CDR3 DNA: TGTGCCAGCAGTTTAAACGAGGAGCAGTACTTC.

The chain employs TRBV23-1 and TRBJ1-5; no reliable D call. TRBV23-1 is assigned to the ORF class and has an uncertain function. The CDR3 has 16 residues. Trimming took 8 bases from V and 2 from J, leaving 19 bases between them. CDR3 sequence: CASYLGWGVGNQPQHF. The CDR3 DNA follows: TGCGCCAGCTACCTCGGATGGGGAGTTGGCAATCAGCCCCAGCATTTT.

The chain is built from TRBV7-2 and TRBJ2-1; D ambiguous. The germline V and J ends were trimmed by 1 base and 4 bases, with 8 bases remaining between them. CDR1 is SGHTA and CDR2 is FQGNSA in the germline V gene. The CDR3 sequence is 14 residues long. The CDR3 protein is CASSLGPGYNEQFF. CDR3 DNA sequence: TGTGCCAGCAGCTTAGGTCCAGGTTACAATGAGCAGTTCTTC.

This rearrangement joins TRBV11-1 to TRBJ2-7; D remains ambiguous. The V and J ends lost 6 bases and 6 bases respectively, with 9 bases between them. This CDR3 comprises 11 residues. Germline-derived CDR1 and CDR2 are SGHAT and FQDESV (reference sequence). CDR3 amino acids: CASSYSGEQYF. CDR3 coding DNA: TGTGCCAGCAGTTACTCGGGCGAGCAGTACTTC.

The V gene is TRBV20-1, the J gene TRBJ2-5; TRBD2 matches 11 bases. V gave up 4 bases and J gave up 3 bases; unmatched junction bases: 1. This CDR3 contains 13 residues. Germline lookup yields CDR1 DFQATT and CDR2 SNEGSKA (reference sequence). The CDR3 region has the DNA TGCAGTGCTATACTAGCGGGAGAAGAGACCCAGTACTTC. This codes for CSAILAGEETQYF.

This clonotype came up a few times. The chain joins TRBV28 to TRBJ2-5; 9 nucleotides agree with TRBD1. Germline-derived CDR1 and CDR2 are MDHEN and SYDVKM. This CDR3 spans 14 amino acids. J lost 3 bases, V lost 4 bases, and 3 bases had no gene match. The CDR3 DNA reads TGTGCCAGCAGTTCTCGGACAGGGGAAGAGACCCAGTACTTC. Its translation is CASSSRTGEETQYF.

The table lists this clonotype with a few counts. The chain couples TRBV23-1 to TRBJ1-5; weak D call: TRBD1 (5 bases). TRBV23-1 is known as an ORF, though its function is uncertain. This CDR3 contains 17 residues. With 11 bases removed from V and 8 bases from J, the gap between germline ends came to 31 bases. CDR3 bases: TGCGCCCCCCCTGAGGGGAGGCCGGTAATAGGGTTTAAGCCCCAGCATTTT. Translation gives CAPPEGRPVIGFKPQHF.

Only one count was recorded for this clonotype. J is TRBJ2-7 and V is TRBV20-1, with 8 bases that match TRBD2. V shed 3 bases, J shed 3 bases, and the junction held 4 bases outside the gene matches. This CDR3 comprises 13 residues. Germline CDR1 is DFQATT and CDR2 is SNEGSKA (reference sequence). The CDR3: CSARASGSYEQYF. The CDR3 region has the DNA TGCAGTGCTAGGGCGAGCGGGAGCTACGAGCAGTACTTC.

This sequence joins TRBV15 and TRBJ2-3; no firm D call. The germline CDR1 and CDR2 sequences are LNHNV and YYDKDF (reference sequence). CDR3 size: 13 residues. V was pared by 6 bases and J by 6 bases, with 13 bases between. CDR3 sequence reads: CATSRTLSDTQYF. CDR3 nucleotides: TGTGCCACCAGTAGGACCTTGTCGGATACGCAGTATTTT.

The chain links TRBV7-6 to TRBJ2-7, with a weak D call TRBD1 (5 bases). The CDR3 extends over 14 amino acids. Germline lookup yields CDR1 SGHVS and CDR2 FNYEAQ. V lost 3 bases, J lost 6 bases, and 15 bases lay in between. The CDR3 is CASSFGAAILEQYF. The CDR3 DNA reads as TGTGCCAGCAGCTTTGGGGCAGCGATCCTCGAGCAGTACTTC.

The chain has TRBV2 and TRBJ1-1; perhaps TRBD1 as D (6 bases). This CDR3 is 13 amino acids long. Trimming took 8 bases from V and 4 from J, leaving 14 bases between them. Germline-derived CDR1 and CDR2 are SNHLY and FYNNEI. The CDR3 loop is CASFGGPVTEAFF. CDR3 coding DNA: TGTGCCAGCTTTGGGGGCCCCGTCACTGAAGCTTTCTTT.

V is TRBV12-3 or TRBV12-4 and J is TRBJ2-7, with D unresolved. The V gene lost 5 bases and the J gene lost 3 bases, with 14 bases spanning the gap. There are 14 residues in the CDR3. Here the CDR3 DNA reads TGTGCCAGCAGTCGTACCGCATGGGACTACGAGCAGTACTTC. Residues: CASSRTAWDYEQYF.

The chain uses TRBV18 and TRBJ2-7; D is perhaps TRBD1 or TRBD2 (5 bases each). V was pared by 2 bases and J by 2 bases, with 13 bases between. The germline CDR1 and CDR2 sequences are KGHSH and LQKENI. The CDR3 has 15 residues. CDR3 loop: CASSPSRDGTYEQYF. For the CDR3, the DNA is TGTGCCAGCTCACCATCCCGGGACGGGACCTACGAGCAGTACTTC.

V and J are TRBV27 and TRBJ2-1, with no clear D. With 2 bases removed from V and 6 bases from J, the gap between germline ends came to 11 bases. The CDR3 is made up of 14 amino acids. Germline V lookup: CDR1 MNHEY, CDR2 SMNVEV (reference sequence). For the CDR3, the DNA is TGTGCCAGCAGTTTACATCGCCAGATCAATGAGCAGTTCTTC. Amino acid sequence: CASSLHRQINEQFF.

The chain employs TRBV6-2 or TRBV6-3 and TRBJ2-7, with D perhaps TRBD2 (5 bases). The CDR3 has 15 amino acids. The V gene's germline CDR1 is MNHEY and CDR2 SVGEGT. V was cut by 2 bases and J by 0 bases, with 11 bases left in between. The CDR3 is CASSYRMGSSYEQYF. The DNA of the CDR3 is TGTGCCAGCAGTTACAGGATGGGGAGCTCCTACGAGCAGTACTTC.

The rearrangement links TRBV6-4 to TRBJ2-3; D gene uncertain. The CDR3 runs to 14 residues. Germline V gene lookup returns CDR1 MRHNA and CDR2 SNTAGT. V shed 0 bases and J shed 4 bases, with 8 bases lying between them. The CDR3: CASSDSGSADTQYF. The CDR3, as DNA: TGTGCCAGCAGTGACTCGGGGTCGGCAGATACGCAGTATTTT.

V usage is TRBV28 and J usage is TRBJ2-3; perhaps D is TRBD1 or TRBD2 (5 bases each). Trimming removed 7 bases from V and 5 bases from J, with 13 bases in between. From germline, CDR1 is MDHEN and CDR2 SYDVKM. This CDR3 has 13 residues. The CDR3 loop reads CASTDLGVDTQYF. CDR3 bases: TGTGCCAGCACCGACCTGGGGGTAGATACGCAGTATTTT. Complete variable domain (other parts from reference TRBV28 and TRBJ2-3): DVKVTQSSRYLVKRTGEKVFLECVQDMDHENMFWYRQDPGLGLRLIYFSYDVKMKEKGDIPEGYSVSREKKERFSLILESASTNQTSMYLCASTDLGVDTQYFGPGTRLTVL.

V is TRBV19 and J is TRBJ1-1; no firm D call. The CDR3 is made up of 12 amino acids. From germline, CDR1 is LNHDA and CDR2 SQIVND (reference sequence). The germline V and J ends were trimmed by 7 bases and 5 bases, with 11 bases remaining between them. CDR3 region: CASTTGWTEAFF. CDR3 bases: TGTGCCAGTACCACCGGATGGACTGAAGCTTTCTTT.

The chain links TRBV20-1 to TRBJ2-5, with 8 bases fitting TRBD1. V gave up 1 base and J gave up 4 bases; unmatched junction bases: 11. Germline CDR1 reads DFQATT; CDR2 reads SNEGSKA (reference sequence). The CDR3 has 16 residues. The CDR3 nucleotides are TGCAGTGCTAGAGTAGTTGGCCAGGGGGCTGGAGAGACCCAGTACTTC. Its translation is CSARVVGQGAGETQYF.

V usage is TRBV4-1 and J usage is TRBJ2-3, with D possibly called TRBD1 or TRBD2 (5 bases each). CDR1 MGHRA and CDR2 YSYEKL come from the germline V gene. The V end lost 0 bases, the J end lost 3 bases, and 13 bases lay between the germline ends. CDR3 size: 16 residues. The CDR3 DNA sequence: TGCGCCAGCAGCCAAGAGGGACCGCCACTGACAGATACGCAGTATTTT. Translation: CASSQEGPPLTDTQYF.

The CDR3 reads CASRQGQGHADTQYF. The CDR3 DNA reads TGTGCCAGCAGGCAAGGACAGGGGCACGCAGATACGCAGTATTTT. The genes are TRBV28 and TRBJ2-3, with TRBD1 matching over 9 bases. V dropped 6 bases and J dropped 4; count of bases not matched to a gene: 8. From germline, CDR1 is MDHEN and CDR2 SYDVKM. The CDR3 extends over 15 amino acids.

This clonotype was observed a single time. This chain joins TRBV20-1 and TRBJ2-1; 10 bases fit TRBD1. This CDR3 is 15 amino acids long. Germline loops: CDR1 DFQATT, CDR2 SNEGSKA (reference sequence). Germline trimming cut 0 bases from V and 10 bases from J; bases unmatched to any gene: 9. CDR3 region: CSARDPRQGAKEQFF. DNA for the CDR3: TGCAGTGCTAGAGATCCAAGACAGGGGGCGAAGGAGCAGTTCTTC.

The rearrangement links TRBV5-6 to TRBJ2-7, with D tentatively TRBD1 (5 bases). The CDR3 has 13 residues. CDR1 SGHDT and CDR2 YYEEEE come from the germline V gene. The V gene lost 0 bases and the J gene lost 4 bases, with 8 bases spanning the gap. CDR3 DNA sequence: TGTGCCAGCAGCTTGGGGTCAGGGTACGAGCAGTACTTC. The encoded protein is CASSLGSGYEQYF.

Remarks on this clonotype: A junction boundary mismatches the germline segment, possibly from a read error. V usage is TRBV29-1 and J usage is TRBJ1-2, with 8 nucleotides matching TRBD1. CDR1 is SQVTM and CDR2 is ANQGSEA in the germline V gene. CDR3 length equals 13 residues. CDR3 region: CSVDPGGNYGYTF. The CDR3 bases are TGCAGCGTTGATCCAGGGGGCAACTATGGCTACACTTTC.

This CDR3 reads CASSSDVPNTEAFF. Here the CDR3 DNA reads TGTGCCAGCAGTTCGGACGTTCCGAACACTGAAGCTTTCTTT. The chain carries TRBV12-3 or TRBV12-4 and TRBJ1-1; unclear D gene. The CDR3 is 14 amino acids. The V gene lost 4 bases and the J gene lost 1 base, with 10 bases spanning the gap.

This clonotype was seen a single time. The rearrangement uses TRBV30 and TRBJ1-5, with TRBD1 identical over 7 bases. V lost 4 bases to trimming and J lost 2 bases; unmatched junction nucleotides: 5. The germline gives CDR1 GTSNPN, CDR2 SVGIG (reference sequence). There are 14 residues in the CDR3. The CDR3 here is CAWNYGTGNQPQHF. CDR3 nucleotides: TGTGCCTGGAACTACGGGACAGGCAATCAGCCCCAGCATTTT.

The chain couples TRBV20-1 to TRBJ1-5, with D tentatively TRBD1 (6 bases). The CDR3 consists of 16 residues. Deletions cut 3 bases from V and 6 bases from J, with 21 bases between. CDR1 is DFQATT and CDR2 is SNEGSKA in the germline V gene (reference sequence). The CDR3 loop is CSARLKGHLGGQPQHF. The DNA of the CDR3 is TGCAGTGCTAGGCTTAAGGGACACCTGGGGGGTCAGCCCCAGCATTTT.

The chain links TRBV2 to TRBJ2-3; D might be TRBD1 or TRBD2, each matching 5 bases. CDR3 length equals 14 residues. The V end was cut by 8 bases, the J end by 0 bases, with 12 bases between. The V gene's germline CDR1 is SNHLY and CDR2 FYNNEI. The CDR3, as DNA: TGTGCCAGCCGGGACCGTGCTAGCACAGATACGCAGTATTTT. This sequence encodes CASRDRASTDTQYF.